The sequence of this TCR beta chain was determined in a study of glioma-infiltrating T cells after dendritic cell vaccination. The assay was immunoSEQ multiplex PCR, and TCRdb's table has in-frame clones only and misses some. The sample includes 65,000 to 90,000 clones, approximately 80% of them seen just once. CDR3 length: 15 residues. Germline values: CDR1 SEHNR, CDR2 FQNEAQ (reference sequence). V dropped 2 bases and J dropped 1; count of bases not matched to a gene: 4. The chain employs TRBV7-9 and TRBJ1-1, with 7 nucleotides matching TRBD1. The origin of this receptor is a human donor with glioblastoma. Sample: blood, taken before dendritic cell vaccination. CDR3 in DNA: TGTGCCAGCAGCTTATGGCAGGGGGGGAACACTGAAGCTTTCTTT. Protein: CASSLWQGGNTEAFF.